This paragraph reports one T cell receptor (beta chain). It has no known antigen specificity. Base qualities are missing; no much larger clone stands one base away. Donors were healthy HIV-negative adults with no recently reported acute infections or vaccinations. Every donor was a Caucasian adult residing in Nashville, Tennessee, USA. Magnetic negative selection was used to enrich CD4+ T cells, after which naive cells were positively selected on CD45RA and the negative fraction became the memory subset. Blood was obtained by leukapheresis, after which PBMCs were separated by Ficoll-Histopaque density gradient centrifugation and cryopreserved in liquid nitrogen vapor phase. Analytical flow cytometry was used to check the purity and quantity of each magnetically sorted T cell population. Genomic DNA was isolated from every sorted fraction and measured by UV absorbance on a Nanodrop 2000c. Using the deep immunoSEQ assay, TCR CDR3 regions were amplified from genomic DNA by multiplex PCR. Extracted genomic DNA from each cell subset was distributed evenly across all wells of several immunoSEQ 96-well plates, and each plate was treated as a replicate. Each replicate PCR for sorted subsets received 200 ng genomic DNA, equal to about 30,000 T cell genomes. Purified libraries were quantified with a Qubit 3.0 fluorometer, sized on a Bioanalyzer 2100, and re-quantified with the KAPA Library Quantification kit. A separate single-read 150-cycle Illumina NextSeq 550 flow cell was used to sequence each immunoSEQ 96-well plate. For the original study's pipeline: The immunoSEQ output contained only junctional sequences without quality scores, so filtering could not match that applied to full-length reads. To assign V/J genes and CDR3, sequences were annotated using PyIR, a Python wrapper for IgBLAST v1.9, with IMGT germline references. Reads with weak V/J assignments (E-value above 1e-6), missing CDR3, stop codons, out-of-frame junctions, or ambiguous translated residues were removed. V3J clonotypes were defined by identical inferred V gene, J gene, and CDR3 amino acid sequence. The percentage overlap between two repertoires was calculated by dividing the number of shared unique clonotypes by the size of the smaller repertoire. Repertoire richness was assessed with RTK rarefaction, the Chao1 estimator, and Recon v2.1 estimates of unobserved clonotypes. Generation probabilities were computed with OLGA for all TCRbeta clonotypes obtained by the gDNA method from several donors. TCRdb retrieved this table from immuneACCESS and kept in-frame rearrangements only. Not all clones are present; in checked studies, unresolved V genes account for under half, and no reason is known for the remainder. That table is the source of V, J and clone size, and D and trimming were worked out from the DNA. This sample has over a million clones in its table, and 65% to 80% of those were observed once. The ten biggest clones cover approximately 1.3% of the sample.

This sample is drawn from a study of shared clonotypes between healthy human individuals (dated by TCRdb to the early 2020s). As for the study more broadly: A couple of women and three men aged 18 to 49 years were included in the cohort. To increase sequencing depth and limit assay-specific biases, different laboratories used diverse techniques to prepare libraries and sequence TCR repertoires. Per donor, leukapheresis produced somewhere between about 0.85 and 8.9 billion PBMCs. For each donor, three plates each were used for CD4 naive and CD4 memory, two plates were used for CD8 naive, and one plate was used for CD8 memory. Blood TCR repertoires of 5 or 6 healthy adults were deeply sequenced to estimate repertoire size and the extent of clonotype sharing between individuals. General study outcomes and caveats: Across four donors, about 5.2% of naive CD4, 3.5% of naive CD8, about 2% of memory CD4, and approximately 0.4% of memory CD8 clonotypes were shared. The genetic and exposure-history diversity represented was limited by the small number of donors. Rarefaction of sorted-subset datasets indicated incomplete sequencing despite the large sequencing depth. Naive subsets generally had larger estimated clonotype richness than memory subsets did. Only blood was sampled, and tissue TCR repertoires likely differ from those in blood. Higher generation probabilities were observed for clonotypes shared by all four sorted-subset donors than for non-shared clonotypes. Based on pairwise subsampling, the degree of clonotype sharing among donors was expected to be affected by sequencing depth.

CDR1 SGHKS and CDR2 YYEKEE are derived from the germline V gene (reference sequence). V ends up 2 bases short and J 4 bases short, with an unmatched junction base count of 6. From the cysteine through the phenylalanine, the CDR3 covers 15 amino acids. Only CDR3 DNA remains: 45 bases, in frame from the first base. The sequenced sample was memory CD4+ T cells sorted from blood. The cell subset or site label, read with the paper, signifies: CD45RA-negative fraction. The clonotype originates from a man aged 18 to 30 in good health. In this chain, TRBV5-5 is recombined with TRBJ2-7; 10 bases in the middle match TRBD2. CDR3 region: CASSFGLAVPYEQYF. DNA sequence: TGTGCCAGCAGCTTTGGACTAGCGGTTCCTTACGAGCAGTACTTC.